Reported below is one T cell receptor (beta chain). Its antigen is not identified. The data were taken from a study of shared clonotypes between healthy human individuals. Germline V gives CDR1 SGHTA, CDR2 FQGTGA. This CDR3 has 15 amino acids. The V gene lost 5 bases and the J gene lost 1 base, with 13 bases spanning the gap. An assay was performed, and its level was deep. It was across several immunoSEQ plates that each subset's genomic DNA was evenly split. Produced via immunoSEQ multiplex PCR; TCRdb's table is partial and in-frame only. The table includes approximately 2.3 million clones, roughly 93% detected once. Donors had no recently reported acute infections or vaccinations and were HIV-negative. Study-wide results and limits: Across subsets, estimated richness was generally greater for naive than for memory populations.

This clonotype was obtained from a man between 18 and 29 years old in good health. Some clones in this sample may be carry-over from other donors' samples. The source material was naive CD4+ T cells from PBMCs. Subset given: CD45RA+ positively selected. This rearrangement joins TRBV7-3 to TRBJ2-3, with D unresolved. CDR3 DNA sequence: TGTGCCAGCAGCGTATCTGAGGATCGCACAGATACGCAGTATTTT. Its translation is CASSVSEDRTDTQYF.